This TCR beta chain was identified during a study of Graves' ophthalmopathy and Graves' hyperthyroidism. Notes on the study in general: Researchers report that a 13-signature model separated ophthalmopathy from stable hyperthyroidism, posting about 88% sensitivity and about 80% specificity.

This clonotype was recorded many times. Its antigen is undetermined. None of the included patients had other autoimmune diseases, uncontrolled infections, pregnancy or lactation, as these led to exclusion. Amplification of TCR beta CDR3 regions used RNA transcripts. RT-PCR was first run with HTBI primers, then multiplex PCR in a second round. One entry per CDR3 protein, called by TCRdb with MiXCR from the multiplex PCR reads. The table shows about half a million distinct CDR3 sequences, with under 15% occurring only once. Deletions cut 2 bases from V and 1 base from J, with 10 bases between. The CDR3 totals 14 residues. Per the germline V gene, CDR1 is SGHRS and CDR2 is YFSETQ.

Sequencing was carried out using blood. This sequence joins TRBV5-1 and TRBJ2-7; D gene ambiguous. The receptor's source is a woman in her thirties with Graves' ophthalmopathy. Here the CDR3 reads CASSFFGDSYEQYF. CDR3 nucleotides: TGCGCCAGCAGCTTTTTTGGGGATTCCTACGAGCAGTACTTC.